This T cell receptor (beta chain) was captured in a study of shared clonotypes between healthy human individuals. Overall study context: A donor's plate count was three for CD4 naive and three for CD4 memory; CD8 naive had two and CD8 memory one. Study-wide points: Generation probabilities of non-shared clonotypes were lower (relative to those shared by all four donors). Naive subsets generally exceeded memory subsets in estimated richness.

CD45RO-negative CD8 cells positively selected for CCR7 made up the naive population, which excluded terminally differentiated effector memory CD45RA+ cells. Note on this clone: Antigen specificity is unknown. Other DNA sequences of this sample code for an identical CDR3.

The sorted-subset replicate PCRs were given roughly 190 ng DNA, which is 25,000 to 35,000 T cell genomes. Libraries were prepared by immunoSEQ multiplex PCR; TCRdb keeps only in-frame clonotypes and omits some of them. This sample yields some 2 million clones, of which approximately 94% are seen a single time; 1.1% belongs to the top ten. The CDR3 has 14 residues. Trimming left V 4 bases short and J 1 base short, with 10 bases between. Germline CDR1 is MGHRA and CDR2 is YSYEKL. Sequencing was done on a sample of naive CD8+ T cells sorted from blood. V is TRBV4-1 and J is TRBJ1-1, with a weak D call TRBD1 (6 bases). This TCR derives from a man aged 18 to 30 in good health. The CDR3 reads CASSPRTANTEAFF. CDR3 nucleotide sequence: TGCGCCAGCAGCCCTAGGACAGCGAACACTGAAGCTTTCTTT.